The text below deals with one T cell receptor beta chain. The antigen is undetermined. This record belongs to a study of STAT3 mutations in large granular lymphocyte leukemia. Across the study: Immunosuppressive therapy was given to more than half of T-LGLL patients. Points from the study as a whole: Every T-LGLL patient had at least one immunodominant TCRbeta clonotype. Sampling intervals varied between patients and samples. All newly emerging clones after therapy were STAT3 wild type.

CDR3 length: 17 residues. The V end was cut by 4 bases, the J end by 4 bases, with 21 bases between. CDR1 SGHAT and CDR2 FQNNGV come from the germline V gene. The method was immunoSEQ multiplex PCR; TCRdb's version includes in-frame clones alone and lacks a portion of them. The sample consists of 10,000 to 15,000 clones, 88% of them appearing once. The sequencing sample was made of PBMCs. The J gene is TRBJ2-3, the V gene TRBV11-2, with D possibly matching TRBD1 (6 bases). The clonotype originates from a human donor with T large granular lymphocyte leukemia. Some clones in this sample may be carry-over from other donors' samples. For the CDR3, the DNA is TGTGCCAGCAGCTCCGGACAGTCCTCTGTCGGCGCAGATACGCAGTATTTT. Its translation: CASSSGQSSVGADTQYF. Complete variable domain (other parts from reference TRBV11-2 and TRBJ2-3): EAGVAQSPRYKIIEKRQSVAFWCNPISGHATLYWYQQILGQGPKLLIQFQNNGVVDDSQLPKDRFSAERLKGVDSTLKIQPAKLEDSAVYLCASSSGQSSVGADTQYFGPGTRLTVL.